The 14 T cell receptor beta chains in this list originate from one sample, sequenced in a study of blood T cell repertoires in COVID-19. Method: immunoSEQ multiplex PCR; TCRdb's copy keeps in-frame clones and lacks some. The data show approximately 180,000 clones, around 76% seen once. Material for sequencing was peripheral blood. The receptors come from a woman aged 70-85 years with acute or convalescent COVID-19.

The rearrangement uses TRBV9 and TRBJ2-1, with a weak D call TRBD1 (6 bases). The CDR3 contains 15 residues. From germline, CDR1 is SGDLS and CDR2 YYNGEE. Trimming shortened V by 4 bases and J by 2 bases, and 13 bases separated the two germline ends. The CDR3 sequence: CASSPRTVAYNEQFF. The CDR3, as DNA: TGTGCCAGCAGCCCGAGGACAGTGGCCTACAATGAGCAGTTCTTC. The variable domain in full, completed from reference TRBV9 and TRBJ2-1, reads DSGVTQTPKHLITATGQRVTLRCSPRSGDLSVYWYQQSLDQGLQFLIQYYNGEERAKGNILERFSAQQFPDLHSELNLSSLELGDSALYFCASSPRTVAYNEQFFGPGTRLTVL.

CDR3 DNA sequence: TGTGCCAGCAGTTTACGGGCGGGAGTAAGGTATGATGAGCAGTTCTTC. It encodes CASSLRAGVRYDEQFF. This sequence joins TRBV28 and TRBJ2-1, with TRBD2 identical over 7 bases. Germline-derived CDR1 and CDR2 are MDHEN and SYDVKM. This CDR3 region has 16 residues. Trimming took 2 bases from V and 8 from J; bases not matched to a gene: 12.

The chain couples TRBV27 to TRBJ2-7; D remains ambiguous. The CDR3 is 11 residues long. Trimming cost V 7 bases and J 3 bases, with 7 bases left between them. CDR1 and CDR2 from the germline V gene are MNHEY and SMNVEV (reference sequence). The CDR3 is CASTSVYEQYF. Written as DNA, the CDR3 is TGTGCCAGCACGTCGGTCTACGAGCAGTACTTC.

This chain links TRBV5-1 with TRBJ2-7; 10 bases match TRBD2. The V segment lost 4 bases and the J segment 1 base; nucleotides outside the gene matches: 2. The germline V gene has CDR1 SGHRS and CDR2 YFSETQ. This CDR3 spans 14 amino acids. For the CDR3, the DNA is TGCGCCAGCAGCACACTAGCGGGGTCCTACGAGCAGTACTTC. Its protein product is CASSTLAGSYEQYF.

The chain recombines TRBV18 with TRBJ1-6; tentatively, D is TRBD1 (5 bases). The germline V and J ends were trimmed by 3 bases and 8 bases, with 14 bases remaining between them. The CDR3 is made up of 15 amino acids. Germline V gene data show CDR1 as KGHSH and CDR2 as LQKENI. CDR3 residues: CASSPGGGSDSPLHF. The CDR3 nucleotides read TGTGCCAGCTCACCCGGTGGGGGGTCTGATTCACCCCTCCACTTT. The complete variable domain, with remaining parts taken from reference TRBV18 and TRBJ1-6, reads NAGVMQNPRHLVRRRGQEARLRCSPMKGHSHVYWYRQLPEEGLKFMVYLQKENIIDESGMPKERFSAEFPKEGPSILRIQQVVRGDSAAYFCASSPGGGSDSPLHFGNGTRLTVT.

V is TRBV19 and J is TRBJ1-2, with a weak D call TRBD1 (6 bases). Germline V gives CDR1 LNHDA, CDR2 SQIVND (reference sequence). Between the trimmed V and J ends, which lost 4 bases and 5 bases, there was a span of 23 bases. The CDR3 covers 17 residues. The CDR3 is CASSTLWGASGEYGYTF. The CDR3 bases are TGTGCCAGTAGTACCCTTTGGGGCGCCTCAGGGGAATATGGCTACACCTTC.

This clone showed up many times. The rearrangement links TRBV5-1 to TRBJ1-3; TRBD1 might be the D (6 bases). This CDR3 contains 17 residues. Germline V gives CDR1 SGHRS, CDR2 YFSETQ. V lost 5 bases and J 0 bases, leaving 18 bases between the germline ends. CDR3 sequence reads: CASSLRGTMSSGNTIYF. CDR3 sequence (DNA): TGCGCCAGCAGTCTCCGAGGGACAATGAGCTCTGGAAACACCATATATTTT.

This chain connects TRBV7-7 to TRBJ2-5; D not resolved. The CDR3 totals 13 residues. CDR1 SSHAT and CDR2 FNYEAQ come from the germline V gene (reference sequence). Trimming pared 5 bases from V and 1 base from J, leaving 8 bases between. CDR3 sequence: CASSPRTQETQYF. DNA of the CDR3: TGTGCCAGCAGCCCCAGAACCCAAGAGACCCAGTACTTC.

V usage is TRBV4-2 and J usage is TRBJ1-5; 8 positions agree with TRBD1. This CDR3 region has 17 residues. Losses at the gene ends were 3 bases for V and 3 bases for J; bases not matched to a gene: 10. CDR1 LGHNA and CDR2 YNFKEQ come from the germline V gene. The CDR3 region is CASSQEPMDRDNQPQHF. Here the CDR3 DNA reads TGTGCCAGCAGCCAGGAACCTATGGACAGGGACAATCAGCCCCAGCATTTT.

The DNA of the CDR3 is TGCGCCAGCAGGGGGACAATTTCCGACAAAGGGGAGCTGTTTTTT. As protein: CASRGTISDKGELFF. The chain recombines TRBV5-1 with TRBJ2-2, with D perhaps matching TRBD1 (6 bases). The CDR3 has 15 amino acids. V was trimmed by 5 bases and J by 8 bases, leaving 19 bases between them. Germline V gene sequence: CDR1 SGHRS, CDR2 YFSETQ.

This clone has more than one count but fewer than ten. The rearrangement uses TRBV4-3 and TRBJ2-5; 13 bases are shared with TRBD2. The CDR3 runs 17 residues. J was trimmed by 4 bases and V by 4 bases; bases with no gene match: 9. Germline V gene sequence: CDR1 LGHNA, CDR2 YSLEER. The CDR3 DNA follows: TGCGCCAGCAGCCCGGGACTAGCGGGAAGGGTATCAGAGACCCAGTACTTC. This gives the protein CASSPGLAGRVSETQYF.

This clone was seen a handful of times. This sequence joins TRBV30 and TRBJ1-2; D possibly corresponds to TRBD1 (5 bases). The V end was cut by 4 bases, the J end by 7 bases, with 7 bases between. Looked up from germline, CDR1 is GTSNPN and CDR2 is SVGIG (reference sequence). This CDR3 contains 10 residues. Here the CDR3 DNA reads TGTGCCTGGAAAGGGGCTGGCTACACCTTC. Protein product: CAWKGAGYTF. The whole variable domain, remainder taken from reference TRBV30 and TRBJ1-2, is SQTIHQWPATLVQPVGSPLSLECTVEGTSNPNLYWYRQAAGRGLQLLFYSVGIGQISSEVPQNLSASRPQDRQFILSSKKLLLSDSGFYLCAWKGAGYTFGSGTRLTVV.

The chain carries TRBV6-5 and TRBJ1-6; D remains unclear. This CDR3 has 13 residues. CDR1 is MNHEY, CDR2 SVGAGI, per germline. V was shortened by 0 bases and J by 8 bases, with 5 bases between the two germline ends. The CDR3: CASSYSADSPLHF. In DNA, the CDR3 is TGTGCCAGCAGTTACTCCGCAGATTCACCCCTCCACTTT.

This chain connects TRBV19 to TRBJ1-2; D not resolved. Germline assignment: CDR1 LNHDA and CDR2 SQIVND (reference sequence). The CDR3 has 12 amino acids. The V end lost 5 bases, the J end lost 4 bases, and 8 bases lay between the germline ends. CDR3 nucleotides: TGTGCCAGTAGTTGGACTGGCTATGGCTACACCTTC. Translated, it gives CASSWTGYGYTF.